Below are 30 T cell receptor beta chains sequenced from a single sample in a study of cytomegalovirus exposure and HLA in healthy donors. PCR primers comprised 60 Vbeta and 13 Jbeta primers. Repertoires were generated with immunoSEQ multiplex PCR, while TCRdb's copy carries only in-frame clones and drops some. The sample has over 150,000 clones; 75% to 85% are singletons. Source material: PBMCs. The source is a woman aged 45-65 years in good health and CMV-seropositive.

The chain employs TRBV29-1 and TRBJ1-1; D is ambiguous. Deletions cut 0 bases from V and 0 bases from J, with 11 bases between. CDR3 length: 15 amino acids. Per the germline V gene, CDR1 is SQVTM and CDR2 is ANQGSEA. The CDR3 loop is CSVEEARRLNTEAFF. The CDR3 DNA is TGCAGCGTTGAAGAGGCAAGGCGGCTGAACACTGAAGCTTTCTTT.

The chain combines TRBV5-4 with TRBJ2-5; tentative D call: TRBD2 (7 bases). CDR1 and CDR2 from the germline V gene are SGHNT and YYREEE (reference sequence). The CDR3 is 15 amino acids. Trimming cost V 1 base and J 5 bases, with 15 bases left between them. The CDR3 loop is CASSLPKGGGETQYF. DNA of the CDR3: TGTGCCAGCAGCTTGCCCAAAGGGGGGGGTGAGACCCAGTACTTC.

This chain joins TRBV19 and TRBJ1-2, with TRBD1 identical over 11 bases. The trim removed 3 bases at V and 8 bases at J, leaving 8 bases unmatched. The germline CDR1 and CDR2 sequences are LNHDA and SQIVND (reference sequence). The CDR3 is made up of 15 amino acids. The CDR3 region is CASSMNGQGAKGYTF. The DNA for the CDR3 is TGTGCCAGTAGTATGAATGGACAGGGGGCGAAAGGCTACACCTTC.

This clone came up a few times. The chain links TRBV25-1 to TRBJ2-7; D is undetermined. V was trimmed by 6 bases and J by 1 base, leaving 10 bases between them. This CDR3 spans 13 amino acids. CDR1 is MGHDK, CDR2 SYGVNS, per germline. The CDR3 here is CASRLGPSYEQYF. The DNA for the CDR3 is TGTGCCAGCAGGCTAGGTCCATCCTACGAGCAGTACTTC.

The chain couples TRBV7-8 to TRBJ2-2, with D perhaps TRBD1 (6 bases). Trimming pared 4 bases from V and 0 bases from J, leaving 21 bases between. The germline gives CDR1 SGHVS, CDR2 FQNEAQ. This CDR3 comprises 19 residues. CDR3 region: CASSYGQQGFGSNTGELFF. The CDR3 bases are TGTGCCAGCAGCTACGGCCAACAGGGTTTTGGGTCGAACACCGGGGAGCTGTTTTTT.

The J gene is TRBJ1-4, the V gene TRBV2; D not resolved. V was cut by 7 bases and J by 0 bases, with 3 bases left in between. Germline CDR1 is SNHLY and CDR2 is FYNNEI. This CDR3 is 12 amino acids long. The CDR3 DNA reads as TGTGCCAGCACTGCAACTAATGAAAAACTGTTTTTT. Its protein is CASTATNEKLFF.

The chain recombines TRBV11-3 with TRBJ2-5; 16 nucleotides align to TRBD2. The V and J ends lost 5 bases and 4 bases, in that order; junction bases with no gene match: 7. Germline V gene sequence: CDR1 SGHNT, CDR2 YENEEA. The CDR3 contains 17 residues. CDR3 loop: CASSLGTSGGAGETQYF. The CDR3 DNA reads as TGTGCCAGCAGCCTCGGGACTAGCGGGGGGGCCGGAGAGACCCAGTACTTC.

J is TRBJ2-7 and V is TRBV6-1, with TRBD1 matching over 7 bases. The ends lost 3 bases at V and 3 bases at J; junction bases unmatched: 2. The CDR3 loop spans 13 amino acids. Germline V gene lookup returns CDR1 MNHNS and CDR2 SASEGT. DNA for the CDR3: TGTGCCAGCAGTGACTACAGGGGCTACGAGCAGTACTTC. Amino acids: CASSDYRGYEQYF.

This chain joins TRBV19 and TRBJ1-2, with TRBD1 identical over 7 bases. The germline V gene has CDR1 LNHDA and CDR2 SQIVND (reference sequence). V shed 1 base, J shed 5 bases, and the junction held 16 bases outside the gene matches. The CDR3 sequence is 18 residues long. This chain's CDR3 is CASSIAFRTGTVGYGYTF. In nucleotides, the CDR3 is TGTGCCAGTAGTATAGCCTTTCGTACCGGGACAGTGGGTTATGGCTACACCTTC.

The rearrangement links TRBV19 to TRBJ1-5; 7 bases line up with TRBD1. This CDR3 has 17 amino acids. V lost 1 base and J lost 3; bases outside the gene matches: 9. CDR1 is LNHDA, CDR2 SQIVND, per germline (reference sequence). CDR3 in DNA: TGTGCCAGTAGTATAGGGCAGGGACAGAGAATCAATCAGCCCCAGCATTTT. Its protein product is CASSIGQGQRINQPQHF.

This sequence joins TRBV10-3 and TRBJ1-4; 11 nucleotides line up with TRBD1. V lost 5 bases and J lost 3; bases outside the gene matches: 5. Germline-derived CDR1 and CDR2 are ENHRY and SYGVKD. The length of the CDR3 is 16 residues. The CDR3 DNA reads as TGTGCCATCAGTAGGACAGGGGGCAGGTCTAATGAAAAACTGTTTTTT. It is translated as CAISRTGGRSNEKLFF.

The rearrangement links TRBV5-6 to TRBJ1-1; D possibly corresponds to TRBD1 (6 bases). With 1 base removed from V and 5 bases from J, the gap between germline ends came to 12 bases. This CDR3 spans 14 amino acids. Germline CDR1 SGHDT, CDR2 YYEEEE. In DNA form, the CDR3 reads TGTGCCAGCAGCTTGAGGCAGGGGATGACTGAAGCTTTCTTT. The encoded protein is CASSLRQGMTEAFF.

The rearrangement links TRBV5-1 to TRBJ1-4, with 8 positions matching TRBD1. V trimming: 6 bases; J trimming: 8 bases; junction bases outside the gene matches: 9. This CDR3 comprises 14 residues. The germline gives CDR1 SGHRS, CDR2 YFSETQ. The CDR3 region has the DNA TGCGCCAGCATGACTGGACAGGGAGAAGAAAAACTGTTTTTT. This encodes CASMTGQGEEKLFF.

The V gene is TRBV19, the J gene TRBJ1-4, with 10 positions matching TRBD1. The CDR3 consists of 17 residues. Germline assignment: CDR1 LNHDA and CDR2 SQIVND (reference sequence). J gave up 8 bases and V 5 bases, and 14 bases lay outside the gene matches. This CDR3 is CASSGDRGHFVGEKLFF. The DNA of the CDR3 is TGTGCCAGTAGTGGCGACAGGGGGCATTTCGTAGGGGAAAAACTGTTTTTT.

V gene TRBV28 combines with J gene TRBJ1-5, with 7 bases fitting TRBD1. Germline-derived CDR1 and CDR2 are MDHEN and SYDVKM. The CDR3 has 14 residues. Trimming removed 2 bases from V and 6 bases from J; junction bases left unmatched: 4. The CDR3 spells CASSLGHRGQPQHF. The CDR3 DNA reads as TGTGCCAGCAGTTTAGGGCACAGGGGTCAGCCCCAGCATTTT.

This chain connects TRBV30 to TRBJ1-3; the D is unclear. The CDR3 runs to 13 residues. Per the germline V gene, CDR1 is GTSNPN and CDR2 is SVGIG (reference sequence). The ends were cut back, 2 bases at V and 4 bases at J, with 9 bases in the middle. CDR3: CAWSRQRGNTIYF. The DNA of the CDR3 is TGTGCCTGGAGTAGACAACGCGGAAACACCATATATTTT.

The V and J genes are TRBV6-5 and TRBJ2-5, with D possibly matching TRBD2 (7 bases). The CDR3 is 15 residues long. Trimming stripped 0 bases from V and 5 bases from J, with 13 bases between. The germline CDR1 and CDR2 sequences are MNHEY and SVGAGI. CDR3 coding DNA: TGTGCCAGCAGTTACTCGGGGGGGCAGAGGGAGACCCAGTACTTC. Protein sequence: CASSYSGGQRETQYF.

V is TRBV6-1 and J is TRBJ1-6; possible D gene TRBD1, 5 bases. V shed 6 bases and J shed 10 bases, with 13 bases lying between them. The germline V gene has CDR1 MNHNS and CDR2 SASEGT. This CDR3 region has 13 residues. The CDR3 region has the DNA TGTGCCAGCAGGACCAGGGTGGACTCACCCCTCCACTTT. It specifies CASRTRVDSPLHF.

The CDR3 is CTSSQESSGRPQETQYF. The CDR3 DNA is TGCACCAGCAGCCAAGAGTCTAGCGGGCGACCTCAAGAGACCCAGTACTTC. This rearrangement joins TRBV1 to TRBJ2-5; the table's D gene call, TRBD2, was not cross checked with the DNA. TRBV1 has pseudogene status. This CDR3 has 17 residues.

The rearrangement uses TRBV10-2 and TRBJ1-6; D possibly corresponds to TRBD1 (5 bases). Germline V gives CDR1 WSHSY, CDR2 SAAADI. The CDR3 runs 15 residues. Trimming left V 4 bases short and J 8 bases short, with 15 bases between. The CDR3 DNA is TGCGCCAGCAGTGCCGCAGGGTTGGGATATTCACCCCTCCACTTT. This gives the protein CASSAAGLGYSPLHF.

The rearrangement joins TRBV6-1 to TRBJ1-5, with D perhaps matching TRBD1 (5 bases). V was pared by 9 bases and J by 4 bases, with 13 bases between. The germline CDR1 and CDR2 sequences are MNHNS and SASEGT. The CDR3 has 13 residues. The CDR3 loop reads CASQGGVNQPQHF. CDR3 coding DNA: TGTGCCAGTCAGGGAGGGGTGAATCAGCCCCAGCATTTT.

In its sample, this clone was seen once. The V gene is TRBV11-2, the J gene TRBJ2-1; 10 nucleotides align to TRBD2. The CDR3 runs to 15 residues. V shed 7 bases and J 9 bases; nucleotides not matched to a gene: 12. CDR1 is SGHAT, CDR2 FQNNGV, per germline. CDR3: CASTLLAGPLGEQFF. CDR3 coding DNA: TGTGCCAGCACCCTACTAGCGGGGCCCCTAGGTGAGCAGTTCTTC.

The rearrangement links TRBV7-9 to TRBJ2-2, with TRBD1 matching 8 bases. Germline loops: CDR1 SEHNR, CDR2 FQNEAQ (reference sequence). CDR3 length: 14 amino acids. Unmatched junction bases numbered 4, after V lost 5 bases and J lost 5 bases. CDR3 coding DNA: TGTGCCAGCAGCCGGACAGGGTATACCGGGGAGCTGTTTTTT. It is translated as CASSRTGYTGELFF. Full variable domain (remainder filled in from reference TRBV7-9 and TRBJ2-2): DTGVSQNPRHKITKRGQNVTFRCDPISEHNRLYWYRQTLGQGPEFLTYFQNEAQLEKSRLLSDRFSAERPKGSFSTLEIQRTEQGDSAMYLCASSRTGYTGELFFGEGSRLTVL.

CDR3 protein: CASSAWSEPGYEQYF. Written as DNA, the CDR3 is TGTGCCAGCAGCGCGTGGTCCGAACCTGGCTACGAGCAGTACTTC. The J gene is TRBJ2-7, the V gene TRBV21-1; the table assigns TRBD2, which was not confirmed against the DNA. TRBV21-1 is designated a pseudogene. The CDR3 consists of 15 residues.

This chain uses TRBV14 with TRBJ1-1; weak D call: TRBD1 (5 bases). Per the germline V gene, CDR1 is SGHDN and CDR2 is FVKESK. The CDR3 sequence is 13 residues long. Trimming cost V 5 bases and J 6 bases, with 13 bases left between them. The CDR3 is CASSIRRGAEAFF. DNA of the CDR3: TGTGCCAGCAGCATCCGACGGGGGGCTGAAGCTTTCTTT.

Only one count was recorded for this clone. This CDR3 reads CATNRGGSPLHF. CDR3 nucleotides: TGTGCCACGAACAGGGGTGGCTCACCCCTCCACTTT. V and J are TRBV15 and TRBJ1-6; 7 positions agree with TRBD1. CDR1 is LNHNV, CDR2 YYDKDF, per germline (reference sequence). This CDR3 is 12 amino acids long. J gave up 10 bases and V 9 bases, and 6 bases lay outside the gene matches. The variable domain in full, completed from reference TRBV15 and TRBJ1-6, reads DAMVIQNPRYQVTQFGKPVTLSCSQTLNHNVMYWYQQKSSQAPKLLFHYYDKDFNNEADTPDNFQSRRPNTSFCFLDIRSPGLGDTAMYLCATNRGGSPLHFGNGTRLTVT.

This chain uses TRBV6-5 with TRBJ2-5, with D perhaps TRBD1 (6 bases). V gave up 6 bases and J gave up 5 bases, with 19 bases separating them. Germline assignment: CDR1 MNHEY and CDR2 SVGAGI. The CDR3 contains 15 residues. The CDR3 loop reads CASSPGWDNSETQYF. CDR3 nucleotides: TGTGCCAGCAGCCCCGGGTGGGACAATTCGGAGACCCAGTACTTC.

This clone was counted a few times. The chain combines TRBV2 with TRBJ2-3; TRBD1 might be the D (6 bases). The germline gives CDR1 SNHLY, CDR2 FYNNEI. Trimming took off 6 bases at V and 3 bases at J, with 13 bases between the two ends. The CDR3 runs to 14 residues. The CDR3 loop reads CASRPGTTTDTQYF. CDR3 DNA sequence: TGTGCCAGCAGACCCGGGACAACAACAGATACGCAGTATTTT.

Here the CDR3 reads CASSDVTGITNEKLFF. CDR3 DNA sequence: TGTGCCAGCAGTGATGTGACAGGGATTACTAATGAAAAACTGTTTTTT. This rearrangement joins TRBV2 to TRBJ1-4; 7 positions agree with TRBD1. The ends lost 3 bases at V and 2 bases at J; junction bases unmatched: 6. This CDR3 comprises 16 residues. The germline CDR1 and CDR2 sequences are SNHLY and FYNNEI.

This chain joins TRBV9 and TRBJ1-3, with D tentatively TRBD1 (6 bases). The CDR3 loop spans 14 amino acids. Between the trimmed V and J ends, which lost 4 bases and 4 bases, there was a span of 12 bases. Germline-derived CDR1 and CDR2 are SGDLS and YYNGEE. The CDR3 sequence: CASSKLQGGNTIYF. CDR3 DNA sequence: TGTGCCAGCAGCAAATTACAGGGAGGAAACACCATATATTTT. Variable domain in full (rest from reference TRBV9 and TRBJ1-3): DSGVTQTPKHLITATGQRVTLRCSPRSGDLSVYWYQQSLDQGLQFLIQYYNGEERAKGNILERFSAQQFPDLHSELNLSSLELGDSALYFCASSKLQGGNTIYFGEGSWLTVV.